The present T cell receptor (beta chain) was sequenced within a study of cytomegalovirus exposure and HLA in healthy donors. Trimming took 5 bases from V and 3 from J, leaving 14 bases between them. CDR3 size: 15 residues. The V gene's germline CDR1 is MDHEN and CDR2 SYDVKM. This clone came up once. PCR used 60 Vbeta primers and 13 Jbeta primers. Generated by immunoSEQ multiplex PCR, the TCRdb table keeps only in-frame clones and is missing some. The sample lists more than 100,000 clones; approximately 80% were seen once. V and J are TRBV28 and TRBJ1-5, with D unclear. Specimen: PBMCs. The sequence came from a woman in her sixties in good health and CMV-seronegative. CDR3 amino acids: CASSPQRAYNQPQHF. In DNA form, the CDR3 reads TGTGCCAGCAGTCCCCAGAGGGCTTACAATCAGCCCCAGCATTTT.